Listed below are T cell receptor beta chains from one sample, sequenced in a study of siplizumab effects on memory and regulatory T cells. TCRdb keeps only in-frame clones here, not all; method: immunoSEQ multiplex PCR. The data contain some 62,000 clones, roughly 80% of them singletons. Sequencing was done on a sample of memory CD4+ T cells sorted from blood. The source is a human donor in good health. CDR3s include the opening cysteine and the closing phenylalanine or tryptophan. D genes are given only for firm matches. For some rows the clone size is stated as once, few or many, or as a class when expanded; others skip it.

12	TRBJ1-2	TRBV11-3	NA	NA	CASSLGQTGVFF	TGTGCCAGCAGCTTAGGACAGACTGGAGTTTTCTTC
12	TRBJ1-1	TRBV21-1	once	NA	CASSKRGTEAFF	TGTGCCAGCAGCAAAAGGGGCACTGAAGCTTTCTTT
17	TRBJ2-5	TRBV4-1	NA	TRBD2	CASSHPGGAGGRETQYF	TGCGCCAGCAGCCACCCCGGGGGAGCGGGGGGGCGAGAGACCCAGTACTTC
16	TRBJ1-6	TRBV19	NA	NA	CASSVTGSSYNSPLHF	TGTGCCAGTAGTGTAACAGGGAGCTCCTATAATTCACCCCTCCACTTT
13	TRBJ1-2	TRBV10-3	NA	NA	CAISHQGVYGYTF	TGTGCCATCAGTCACCAAGGGGTCTATGGCTACACCTTC
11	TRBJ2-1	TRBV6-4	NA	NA	CASSDAGEQFF	TGTGCCAGCAGTGACGCGGGAGAGCAGTTCTTC
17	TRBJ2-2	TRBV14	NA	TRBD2	CASSQGLAGGFTGELFF	TGTGCCAGCAGCCAAGGACTAGCGGGAGGATTCACCGGGGAGCTGTTTTTT
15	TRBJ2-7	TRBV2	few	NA	CASSGGHSRSYEQYF	TGTGCCAGCAGTGGGGGACACAGTAGGTCCTACGAGCAGTACTTC
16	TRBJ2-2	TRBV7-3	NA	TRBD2	CASRPTNSGGTGELFF	TGTGCCAGCAGACCTACCAATAGCGGGGGAACCGGGGAGCTGTTTTTT
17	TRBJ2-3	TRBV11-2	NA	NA	CASSPTTGGIGTDTQYF	TGTGCCAGCAGCCCGACGACAGGAGGGATCGGCACAGATACGCAGTATTTT
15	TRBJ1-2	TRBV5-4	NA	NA	CASSLGGPRGYGYTF	TGTGCCAGCAGCTTGGGGGGTCCCAGGGGCTATGGCTACACCTTC
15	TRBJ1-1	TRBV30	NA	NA	CAWSEFSGVNTEAFF	TGTGCCTGGAGTGAATTTTCAGGGGTTAATACTGAAGCTTTCTTT
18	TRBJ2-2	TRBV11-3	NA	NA	CASSLDQGGTANTGELFF	TGTGCCAGCAGCTTAGATCAGGGCGGGACCGCGAACACCGGGGAGCTGTTTTTT
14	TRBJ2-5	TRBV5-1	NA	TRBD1	CASSGTGVQETQYF	TGCGCCAGCAGCGGAACAGGGGTCCAAGAGACCCAGTACTTC
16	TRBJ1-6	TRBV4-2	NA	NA	CASSQDAPDSRTPLHF	TGTGCCAGCAGCCAAGACGCCCCCGACAGTAGGACACCCCTCCACTTT
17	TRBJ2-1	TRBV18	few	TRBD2	CASSDSGRARTYNEQFF	TGTGCCAGCTCAGACAGCGGGAGGGCCAGGACCTACAATGAGCAGTTCTTC
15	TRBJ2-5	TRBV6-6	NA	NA	CASPRLAPDGETQYF	TGTGCCAGCCCTCGCTTGGCGCCAGATGGGGAGACCCAGTACTTC
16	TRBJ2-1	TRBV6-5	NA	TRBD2	CASSYAGTSGYNEQFF	TGTGCCAGCAGTTACGCCGGGACTAGCGGGTACAATGAGCAGTTCTTC
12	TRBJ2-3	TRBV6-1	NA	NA	CASRRTANTQYF	TGTGCCAGCAGGAGGACGGCCAATACGCAGTATTTT
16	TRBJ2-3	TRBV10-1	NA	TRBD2	CASSESTSGSAYTQYF	TGCGCCAGCAGTGAGTCGACTAGCGGGTCCGCCTATACGCAGTATTTT
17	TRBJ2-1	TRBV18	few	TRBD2	CASSPSGLAGAYNEQFF	TGTGCCAGCTCACCATCGGGACTAGCGGGAGCCTACAATGAGCAGTTCTTC
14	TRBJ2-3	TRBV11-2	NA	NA	CASSPSGVGDTQYF	TGTGCCAGCAGCCCGTCGGGGGTGGGAGATACGCAGTATTTT
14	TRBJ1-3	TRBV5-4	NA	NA	CASRSWGSGNTIYF	TGTGCCAGCAGATCCTGGGGCTCTGGAAACACCATATATTTT
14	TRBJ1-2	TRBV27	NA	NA	CASSLEKGRGGYTF	TGTGCCAGCAGTTTAGAGAAGGGGAGAGGCGGCTACACCTTC
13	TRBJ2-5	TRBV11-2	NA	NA	CASSLERGETQYF	TGTGCCAGCAGCTTAGAAAGGGGAGAGACCCAGTACTTC
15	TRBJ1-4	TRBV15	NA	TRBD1	CATSGLQGPNEKLFF	TGTGCCACCAGCGGACTACAGGGGCCTAATGAAAAACTGTTTTTT
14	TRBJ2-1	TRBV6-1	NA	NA	CASSVGGTYNEQFF	TGTGCCAGCAGTGTGGGGGGTACCTACAATGAGCAGTTCTTC
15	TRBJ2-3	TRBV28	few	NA	CASSFGQGGTDTQYF	TGTGCCAGCAGTTTCGGTCAGGGTGGCACAGATACGCAGTATTTT
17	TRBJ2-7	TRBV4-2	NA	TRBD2	CASSQDIAGASSSEQYF	TGTGCCAGCAGCCAGGACATAGCGGGGGCCTCGTCAAGCGAGCAGTACTTC